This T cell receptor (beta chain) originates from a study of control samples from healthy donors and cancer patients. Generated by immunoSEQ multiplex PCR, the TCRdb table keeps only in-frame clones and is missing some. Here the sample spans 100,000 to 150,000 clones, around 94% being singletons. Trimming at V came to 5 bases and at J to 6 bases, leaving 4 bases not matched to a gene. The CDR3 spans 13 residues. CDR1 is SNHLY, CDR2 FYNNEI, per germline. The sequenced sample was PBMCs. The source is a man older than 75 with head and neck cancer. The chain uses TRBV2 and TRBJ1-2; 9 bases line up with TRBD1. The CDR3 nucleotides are TGTGCCAGCAGTTTGGACAGGGGTGATGGCTACACCTTC. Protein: CASSLDRGDGYTF.